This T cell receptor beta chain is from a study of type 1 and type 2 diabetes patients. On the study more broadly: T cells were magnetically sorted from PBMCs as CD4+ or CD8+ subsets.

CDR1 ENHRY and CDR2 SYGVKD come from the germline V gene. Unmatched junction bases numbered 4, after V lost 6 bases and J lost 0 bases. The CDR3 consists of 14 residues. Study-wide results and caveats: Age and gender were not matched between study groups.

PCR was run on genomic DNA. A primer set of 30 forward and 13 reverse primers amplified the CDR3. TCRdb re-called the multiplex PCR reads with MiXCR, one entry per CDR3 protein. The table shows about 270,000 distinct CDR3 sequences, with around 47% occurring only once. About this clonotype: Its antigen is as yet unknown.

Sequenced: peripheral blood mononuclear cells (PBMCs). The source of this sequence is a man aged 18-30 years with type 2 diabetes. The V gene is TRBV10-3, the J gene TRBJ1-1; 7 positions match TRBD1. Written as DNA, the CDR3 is TGTGCCATCAGGGAGACAGGGATGAACACTGAAGCTTTCTTT. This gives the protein CAIRETGMNTEAFF.